This record concerns one T cell receptor (beta chain) sequence. What it binds is not known. Target depth was 1 in 200,000 to 1 in 1 million T cells, about 10x per clonotype. Profiling relied on immunoSEQ multiplex PCR, and the TCRdb table lists in-frame clones only, not all of them. Found here are fewer than 400,000 clones, about 61% of them singletons; the top ten hold about 5.9%. CDR3 length equals 16 residues. Germline CDR1 LGHNA, CDR2 YNFKEQ. V was cut by 0 bases and J by 0 bases, with 11 bases left in between. These data originate in a study of cytotoxic CD8 clonotypes in ibrutinib-treated CLL. The study, taken as a whole, reports: Public clonotypes showed up rarely, and on treatment they shrank or held steady. Clonality increased at ibrutinib response and stayed stable in sustained remission. At progression, however, it fell back toward baseline. In comparison with age-matched healthy donors, baseline clonality was higher and tracked circulating CD8+ T-cell counts.

This receptor was identified in a human donor with chronic lymphocytic leukemia. Specimen: PBMCs, collected after 36 months of ibrutinib treatment. The chain carries TRBV4-2 and TRBJ1-2, with D unclear. The CDR3 reads CASSQDWTRANYGYTF. As DNA, the CDR3 is TGTGCCAGCAGCCAAGACTGGACCCGGGCTAACTATGGCTACACCTTC.